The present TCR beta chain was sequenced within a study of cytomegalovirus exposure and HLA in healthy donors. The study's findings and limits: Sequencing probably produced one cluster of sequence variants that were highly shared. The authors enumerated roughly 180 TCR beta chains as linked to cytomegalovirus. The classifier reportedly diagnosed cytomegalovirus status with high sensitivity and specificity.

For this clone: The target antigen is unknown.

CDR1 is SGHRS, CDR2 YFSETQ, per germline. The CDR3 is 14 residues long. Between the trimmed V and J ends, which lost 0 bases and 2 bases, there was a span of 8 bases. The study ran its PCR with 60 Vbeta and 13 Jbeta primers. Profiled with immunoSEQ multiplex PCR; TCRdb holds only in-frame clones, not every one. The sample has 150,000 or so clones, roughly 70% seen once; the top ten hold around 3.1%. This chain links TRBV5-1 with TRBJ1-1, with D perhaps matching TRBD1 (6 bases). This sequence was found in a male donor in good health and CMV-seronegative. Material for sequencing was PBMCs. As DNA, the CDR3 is TGCGCCAGCAGCTTGGACAGGGTCAACACTGAAGCTTTCTTT. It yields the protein CASSLDRVNTEAFF. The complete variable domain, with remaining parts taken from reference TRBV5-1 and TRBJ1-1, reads KAGVTQTPRYLIKTRGQQVTLSCSPISGHRSVSWYQQTPGQGLQFLFEYFSETQRNKGNFPGRFSGRQFSNSRSEMNVSTLELGDSALYLCASSLDRVNTEAFFGQGTRLTVV.